The TCR beta chain under discussion was sequenced for a study of blood T cell repertoires in COVID-19. V lost 5 bases and J lost 4, with 12 bases in between. The CDR3 contains 13 residues. Germline CDR1 and CDR2: GTSNPN and SVGIG (reference sequence). This table comes from immunoSEQ multiplex PCR, and its TCRdb copy is limited to in-frame clones, with some not included. Of about 190,000 clones listed, more than 75% were seen once; the top ten hold approximately 5%. This clonotype originated in an elderly woman with acute or convalescent COVID-19. J is TRBJ1-5 and V is TRBV30, with D tentatively TRBD1 (5 bases). The specimen was peripheral blood. CDR3 in amino acids: CAWSGQGNQPQHF. The DNA of the CDR3 is TGTGCCTGGTCAGGGCAAGGAAATCAGCCCCAGCATTTT. The full variable domain, completed using reference TRBV30 and TRBJ1-5, is SQTIHQWPATLVQPVGSPLSLECTVEGTSNPNLYWYRQAAGRGLQLLFYSVGIGQISSEVPQNLSASRPQDRQFILSSKKLLLSDSGFYLCAWSGQGNQPQHFGDGTRLSIL.